These 4 T cell receptor gamma chains share one sample of origin, sequenced in a study of gamma delta lymphoproliferative disorders and STAT genes. The receptor sequences were amplified from genomic DNA of peripheral blood mononuclear cells. With CATT, TCRdb re-called clones from the multiplex PCR reads. The sample includes 2,000 to 2,500 gamma-chain clones, approximately 18% of them seen just once. Sequencing was done on a sample of blood. These receptors all stem from a human donor with gamma-delta T-cell large granular lymphocyte leukemia.

There are a few counts of this clone. This may be a read error: a much more frequent sequence differs by one nucleotide. Within the sample, other DNA sequences also encode this same CDR3. V usage is TRGV8 and J usage is TRGJ1 or TRGJ2. Because TCRdb records no J gene, it was assigned here through a match of the DNA to germline. This CDR3 has 12 amino acids. J was trimmed by 1 base and V by 4 bases; bases with no gene match: 1. The germline V gene encodes CDR1 VENAVY and CDR2 YDSYNSRV. CDR3 protein: CATWENYYKKLF. The CDR3 bases are TGTGCCACCTGGGAAAATTATTATAAGAAACTCTTT.

The chain recombines TRGV4 with TRGJ1 or TRGJ2. No J gene is reported in TCRdb; it was inferred here by comparing the DNA with germline. The trim removed 3 bases at V and 7 bases at J, leaving 12 bases unmatched. The V gene's germline CDR1 is EGSTGY and CDR2 YDSYTSSV. This CDR3 comprises 14 residues. The CDR3 region is CATWDPSKMYKKLF. CDR3 DNA: TGTGCCACCTGGGATCCCAGCAAGATGTATAAGAAACTCTTT.

The rearrangement links TRGV4 to TRGJ1 or TRGJ2. The J gene comes from matching the DNA to germline here; TCRdb lacks it. V gave up 4 bases and J gave up 4 bases; unmatched junction bases: 13. The CDR3 loop spans 15 amino acids. The V gene's germline CDR1 is EGSTGY and CDR2 YDSYTSSV. The CDR3 region has the DNA TGTGCCACCTGGGACGGGCCCCGATGCTATTATAAGAAACTCTTT. Translating it yields CATWDGPRCYYKKLF.

This clone is medium-sized (0.01 to 0.1%) in the sample. This rearrangement joins TRGV10 to TRGJP1. Because TCRdb records no J gene, it was assigned here through a match of the DNA to germline. TRGV10 has ORF status, its function being uncertain. The V and J ends lost 8 bases and 3 bases, in that order; junction bases with no gene match: 10. The CDR3 runs to 15 residues. The CDR3 loop is CAAWDLVPTGWFKIF. The DNA for the CDR3 is TGTGCTGCGTGGGATTTGGTGCCCACTGGTTGGTTCAAGATATTT.